Given below is one T cell receptor beta chain in context. Its antigen is unknown. Use of 60 Vbeta and 13 Jbeta primers characterized the PCR. Generated by immunoSEQ multiplex PCR, the TCRdb table keeps only in-frame clones and is missing some. The data contain 130,000 to 150,000 clones, 76% of them singletons. This sample was included in a study of cytomegalovirus exposure and HLA in healthy donors. Study-level background: Earlier, 150 million to 200 million T cells were analyzed, and about 120 million unique TCR beta sequences were found among them. Whole-study findings and limits: Reports showed the classifier diagnosing cytomegalovirus status with high specificity and sensitivity.

Each of the donors was a healthy bone marrow donor. Though nominally healthy at sampling, donors likely had unrecorded immune exposures. Germline lookup yields CDR1 SGHVS and CDR2 FNYEAQ. The CDR3 length is 18 residues. Losses at the gene ends were 2 bases for V and 1 base for J; bases not matched to a gene: 8. Material: PBMCs. This sequence was found in a man between 18 and 35 years old in good health and CMV-seronegative. The chain has TRBV7-6 and TRBJ2-2, with 9 nucleotides matching TRBD1. Here the CDR3 DNA reads TGTGCCAGCAGCTTAAACTTCGGGACAGGGAAGAACACCGGGGAGCTGTTTTTT. Residues: CASSLNFGTGKNTGELFF.